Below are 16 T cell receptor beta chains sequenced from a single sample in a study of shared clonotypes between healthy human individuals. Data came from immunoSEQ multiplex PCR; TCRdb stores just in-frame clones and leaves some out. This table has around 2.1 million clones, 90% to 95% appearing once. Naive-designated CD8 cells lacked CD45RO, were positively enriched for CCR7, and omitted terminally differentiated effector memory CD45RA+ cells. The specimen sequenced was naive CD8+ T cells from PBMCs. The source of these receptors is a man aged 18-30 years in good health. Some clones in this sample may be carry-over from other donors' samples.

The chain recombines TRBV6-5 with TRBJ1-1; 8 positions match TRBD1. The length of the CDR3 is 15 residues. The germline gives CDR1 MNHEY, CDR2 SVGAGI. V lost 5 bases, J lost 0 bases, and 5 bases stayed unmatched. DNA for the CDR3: TGTGCCAGCAGTACCGGACAGGGTGTGAACACTGAAGCTTTCTTT. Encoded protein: CASSTGQGVNTEAFF.

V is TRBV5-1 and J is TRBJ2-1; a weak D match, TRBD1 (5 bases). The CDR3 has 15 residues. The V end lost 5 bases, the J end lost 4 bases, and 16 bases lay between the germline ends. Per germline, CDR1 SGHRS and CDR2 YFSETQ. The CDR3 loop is CASRPYQGRYNEQFF. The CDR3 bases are TGCGCCAGCAGGCCTTATCAGGGAAGATACAATGAGCAGTTCTTC.

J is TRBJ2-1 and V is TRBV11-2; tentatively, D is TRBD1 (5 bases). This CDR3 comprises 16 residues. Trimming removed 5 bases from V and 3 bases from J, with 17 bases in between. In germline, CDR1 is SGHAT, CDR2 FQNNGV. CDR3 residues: CASSPRHPQGYNEQFF. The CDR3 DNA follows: TGTGCCAGCAGCCCACGACACCCCCAGGGCTACAATGAGCAGTTCTTC.

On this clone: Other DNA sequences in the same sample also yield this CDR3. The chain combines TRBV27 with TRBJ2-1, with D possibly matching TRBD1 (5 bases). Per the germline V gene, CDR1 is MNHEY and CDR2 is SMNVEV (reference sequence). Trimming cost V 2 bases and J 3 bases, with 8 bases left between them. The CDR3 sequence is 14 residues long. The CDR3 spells CASSLGASYNEQFF. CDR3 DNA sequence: TGTGCCAGCAGTTTAGGGGCTAGCTACAATGAGCAGTTCTTC.

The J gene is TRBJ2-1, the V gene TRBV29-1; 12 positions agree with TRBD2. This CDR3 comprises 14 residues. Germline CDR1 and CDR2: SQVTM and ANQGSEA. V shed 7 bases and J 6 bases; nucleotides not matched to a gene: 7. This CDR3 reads CSAATSGSGNEQFF. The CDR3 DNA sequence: TGCAGCGCAGCGACTAGCGGGAGTGGCAATGAGCAGTTCTTC.

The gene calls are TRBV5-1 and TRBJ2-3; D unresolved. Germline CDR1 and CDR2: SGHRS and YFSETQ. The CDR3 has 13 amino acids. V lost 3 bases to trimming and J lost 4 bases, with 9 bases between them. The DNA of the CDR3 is TGCGCCAGCAGCTCCTACTCTTCAGATACGCAGTATTTT. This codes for CASSSYSSDTQYF.

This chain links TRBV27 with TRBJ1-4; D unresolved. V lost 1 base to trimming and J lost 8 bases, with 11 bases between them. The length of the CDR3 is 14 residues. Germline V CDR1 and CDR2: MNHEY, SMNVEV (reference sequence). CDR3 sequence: CASSLYRGMEKLFF. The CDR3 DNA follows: TGTGCCAGCAGTTTATATCGGGGAATGGAAAAACTGTTTTTT.

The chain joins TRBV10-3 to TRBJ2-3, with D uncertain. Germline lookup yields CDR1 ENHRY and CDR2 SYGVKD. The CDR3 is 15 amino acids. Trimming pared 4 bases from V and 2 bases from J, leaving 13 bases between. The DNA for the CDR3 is TGTGCCATCAGTGGGTACACGGCCCCCACAGATACGCAGTATTTT. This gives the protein CAISGYTAPTDTQYF.

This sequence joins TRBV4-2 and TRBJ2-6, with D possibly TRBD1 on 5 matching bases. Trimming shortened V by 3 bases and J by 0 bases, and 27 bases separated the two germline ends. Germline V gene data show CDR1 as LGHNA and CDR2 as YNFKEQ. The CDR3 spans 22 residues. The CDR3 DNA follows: TGTGCCAGCAGCCACCCCGACGGCGGCAGGGTAGGTTACTCCTCTGGGGCCAACGTCCTGACTTTC. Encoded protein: CASSHPDGGRVGYSSGANVLTF.

CDR3 bases: TGTGCCAGCAGCTTAGTCGGGGAAAGAAGCGAGCAGTACTTC. Its protein is CASSLVGERSEQYF. The chain joins TRBV7-3 to TRBJ2-7; D might be TRBD2 (5 bases). V was trimmed by 2 bases and J by 6 bases, leaving 14 bases between them. The CDR3 sequence is 14 residues long. Germline lookup yields CDR1 SGHTA and CDR2 FQGTGA.

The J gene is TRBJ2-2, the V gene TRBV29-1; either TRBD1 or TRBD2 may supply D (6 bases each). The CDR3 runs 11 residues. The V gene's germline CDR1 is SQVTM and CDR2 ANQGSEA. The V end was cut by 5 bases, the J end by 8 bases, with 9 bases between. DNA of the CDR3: TGCAGCGTTTGGGGGGCAGGGGAGCTGTTTTTT. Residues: CSVWGAGELFF.

CDR3 nucleotide sequence: TGTGCCAGTAGAAAGGATGGGCTAGCAGATCACGGAACGGTGGAGCAGTTCTTC. Its protein product is CASRKDGLADHGTVEQFF. The chain employs TRBV19 and TRBJ2-1, with a possible D match to TRBD2 (5 bases). The CDR3 spans 18 residues. V was clipped by 6 bases and J by 10 bases, with 31 bases between them. Germline V gene data show CDR1 as LNHDA and CDR2 as SQIVND (reference sequence).

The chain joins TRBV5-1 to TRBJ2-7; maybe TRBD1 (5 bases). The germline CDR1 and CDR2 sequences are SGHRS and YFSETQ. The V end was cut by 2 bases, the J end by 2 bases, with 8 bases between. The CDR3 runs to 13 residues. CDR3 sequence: CASSFETAYEQYF. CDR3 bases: TGCGCCAGCAGCTTCGAGACAGCCTACGAGCAGTACTTC.

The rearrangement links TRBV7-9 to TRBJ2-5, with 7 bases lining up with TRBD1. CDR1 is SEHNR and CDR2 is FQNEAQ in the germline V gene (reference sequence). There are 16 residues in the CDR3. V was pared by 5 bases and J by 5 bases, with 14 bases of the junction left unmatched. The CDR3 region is CASSRSNRGLGETQYF. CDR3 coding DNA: TGTGCCAGCAGCCGATCTAACAGGGGCCTAGGGGAGACCCAGTACTTC.

The CDR3 sequence: CASSPRTSKNNEQFF. The CDR3 region has the DNA TGTGCCAGCAGCCCTAGGACCTCGAAAAACAATGAGCAGTTCTTC. The chain carries TRBV7-9 and TRBJ2-1; D remains unclear. The V gene's germline CDR1 is SEHNR and CDR2 FQNEAQ (reference sequence). The CDR3 consists of 15 residues. V lost 5 bases and J lost 5, with 16 bases in between.

The CDR3, as DNA: TGCGCCAGCAGCTGGACTAGCGGAAACTATAGTCCCGATACGCAGTATTTT. It translates to CASSWTSGNYSPDTQYF. This chain links TRBV5-1 with TRBJ2-3; 10 nucleotides align to TRBD2. Germline-derived CDR1 and CDR2 are SGHRS and YFSETQ. This CDR3 is built from 17 residues. The V and J ends lost 3 bases and 6 bases, in that order; junction bases with no gene match: 13.